The entry below gives a single T cell receptor (beta chain) sequence along with its context. The repertoire was sequenced with immunoSEQ multiplex PCR; TCRdb's copy has only in-frame clones and lacks some. The sample includes 200,000 or so clones, roughly 84% of them seen just once. The sample originates from a study of blood T cell repertoires in COVID-19. Study at large: The United States, Italy and Spain supplied acute and convalescent COVID-19 samples. Nucleic acid was either cDNA or gDNA, and it came from T cells, B-cell-depleted T cells, or PBMCs.

The CDR3 contains 15 residues. Trimming took off 7 bases at V and 0 bases at J, with 13 bases between the two ends. Germline loops: CDR1 SEHNR, CDR2 FQNEAQ (reference sequence). The sequencing input was peripheral blood. This receptor was taken from a man in his forties or fifties with active or convalescent COVID-19. The V gene is TRBV7-9, the J gene TRBJ1-5; D not resolved. The CDR3 DNA follows: TGTGCCAGCACGGGAGGGATTGATAGCAATCAGCCCCAGCATTTT. As protein: CASTGGIDSNQPQHF.